This TCR beta chain was profiled in a study of control samples from healthy donors and cancer patients. TCRdb's table, derived via immunoSEQ multiplex PCR, lists solely in-frame clones and lacks some. This sample has tens of thousands of clones, with 70% to 90% found just once. V lost 3 bases to trimming and J lost 4 bases; unmatched junction nucleotides: 4. The CDR3 length is 14 residues. CDR1 is SGHRS and CDR2 is YFSETQ in the germline V gene. The TCR originated in a woman aged 55 to 70 with head and neck cancer. V usage is TRBV5-1 and J usage is TRBJ2-1; 7 bases agree with TRBD1. The specimen was PBMCs. Here the CDR3 DNA reads TGCGCCAGCAGCTCCCAGGGACAGTACAATGAGCAGTTCTTC. This encodes CASSSQGQYNEQFF.